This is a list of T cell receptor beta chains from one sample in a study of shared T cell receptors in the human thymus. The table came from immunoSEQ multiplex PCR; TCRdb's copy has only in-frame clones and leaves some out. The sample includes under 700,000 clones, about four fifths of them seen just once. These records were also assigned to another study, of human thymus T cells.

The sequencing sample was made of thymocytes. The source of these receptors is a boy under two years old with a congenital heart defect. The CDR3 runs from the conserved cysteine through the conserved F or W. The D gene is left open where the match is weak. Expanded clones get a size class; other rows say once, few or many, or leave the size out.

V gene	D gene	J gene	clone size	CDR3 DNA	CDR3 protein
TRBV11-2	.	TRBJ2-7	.	TGTGCCAGCAGCTCAAACGAAGACAGATTCTCCTACGAGCAGTACTTC	CASSSNEDRFSYEQYF
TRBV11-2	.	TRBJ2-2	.	TGTGCCAGCAGCTCCAGGGGCCCTAACACCGGGGAGCTGTTTTTT	CASSSRGPNTGELFF
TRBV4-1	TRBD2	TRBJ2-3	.	TGCGCCAGCAGCCAGCGACTAGCGGGACCTCCTACCGGAGATACGCAGTATTTT	CASSQRLAGPPTGDTQYF
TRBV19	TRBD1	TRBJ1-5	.	TGTGCCAGTAATCGGGAGGACCCGGGACAGGGGGCGACGAGCAATCAGCCCCAGCATTTT	CASNREDPGQGATSNQPQHF
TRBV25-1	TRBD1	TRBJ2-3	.	TGTGCCAGCAGTGAGAGACAGGGGAACGATGGAGTCACAGATACGCAGTATTTT	CASSERQGNDGVTDTQYF
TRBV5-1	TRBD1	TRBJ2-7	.	TGCGCCAGCAGCTTGCGCCAGGGGGCCCTATCAACCTACGAGCAGTACTTC	CASSLRQGALSTYEQYF
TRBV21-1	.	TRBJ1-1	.	TGTGCCAGCAGCAAAGGCCCCAGGGGGGAAGGCACTGAAGCTTTCTTT	CASSKGPRGEGTEAFF
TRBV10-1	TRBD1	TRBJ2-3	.	TGCGCCAGCAGTGGAGGGGGCCCCGGGGAAACAGATACGCAGTATTTT	CASSGGGPGETDTQYF
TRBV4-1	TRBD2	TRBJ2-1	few	TGCGCCAGCAGCCAAGACCAGGGACTAGCGGCAGAAACCCGCAATGAGCAGTTCTTC	CASSQDQGLAAETRNEQFF
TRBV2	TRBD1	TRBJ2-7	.	TGTGCCAGCAGTGAACATCCCGGGACAGGGGCCTACGAGCAGTACTTC	CASSEHPGTGAYEQYF
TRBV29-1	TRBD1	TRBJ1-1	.	TGCAGCGTCGCTCATCAGGACAGGGGGAGGGAGGGGCCCCTGAACACTGAAGCTTTCTTT	CSVAHQDRGREGPLNTEAFF
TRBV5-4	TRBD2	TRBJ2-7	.	TGTGCCAGCAGCTATTTCCCGGGACTAGCGGGAGACAAAGGCGAGCAGTACTTC	CASSYFPGLAGDKGEQYF
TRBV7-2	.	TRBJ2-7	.	TGTGCCAGCAGCTTAGGGGACAAGCATCCCCCCCCCTCCTACGAGCAGTACTTC	CASSLGDKHPPPSYEQYF
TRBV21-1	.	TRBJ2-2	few	TGTGCCAGCAGCAAAGCCGCGAACACCGGGGAGCTGTTTTTT	CASSKAANTGELFF
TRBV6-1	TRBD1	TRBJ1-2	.	TGTGCCAGCAGTGTGGGGGACAGGGCAGGAAAGGACTATGGCTACACCTTC	CASSVGDRAGKDYGYTF
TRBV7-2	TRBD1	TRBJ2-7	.	TGTGCCAGCAGCTCAGCCCGGGACAGGGAGCTCGAGCAGTACTTC	CASSSARDRELEQYF
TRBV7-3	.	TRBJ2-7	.	TGTGCCAGCAGCGCTAACTCGACCCGGGATTCCTTCTACGAGCAGTACTTC	CASSANSTRDSFYEQYF
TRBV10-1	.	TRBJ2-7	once	TGCGCCAGCAGTGAAAGCGTACGCGAGCAGTACTTC	CASSESVREQYF
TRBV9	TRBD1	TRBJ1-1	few	TGTGCCAGCAGCCCTCCAGAAGGGGGCTGGGGAACTGAAGCTTTCTTT	CASSPPEGGWGTEAFF
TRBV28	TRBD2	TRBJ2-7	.	TGTGCCAGCAACTTTCTCCGGACTAGCGAGCAGTACTTC	CASNFLRTSEQYF
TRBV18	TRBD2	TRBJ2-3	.	TGTGCCAGCTCTGATCTAGCGGAACTCACAGATACGCAGTATTTT	CASSDLAELTDTQYF
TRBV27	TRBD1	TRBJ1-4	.	TGTGCCAGCAGTTTAAGAGGACAGGGGTATGAAAAACTGTTTTTT	CASSLRGQGYEKLFF
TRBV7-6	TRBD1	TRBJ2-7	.	TGTGCCAGCAGCTCCAAGGGACAGGGAGGGTACGAGCAGTACTTC	CASSSKGQGGYEQYF
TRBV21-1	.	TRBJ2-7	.	TGTGCCAGCAGTGGGACAGGGCGGCTAGTTTTCTACGAGCAGTACTTC	CASSGTGRLVFYEQYF
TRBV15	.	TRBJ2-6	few	TGTGCCACCAGCAGAGAAGTAGGGGACTCTGGGGCCAACGTCCTGACTTTC	CATSREVGDSGANVLTF
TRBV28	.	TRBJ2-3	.	TGTGCCAGCAGCCCCATCCAAGGGGAATGGACAGATACGCAGTATTTT	CASSPIQGEWTDTQYF
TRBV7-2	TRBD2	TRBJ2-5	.	TGTGCCAGCAGCCAAGCGGGGGGCGGGGAGACCCAGTACTTC	CASSQAGGGETQYF
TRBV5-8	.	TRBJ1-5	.	TGTGCCAGCAGCTTGGGTGAACAGGGCTTCAATCAGCCCCAGCATTTT	CASSLGEQGFNQPQHF
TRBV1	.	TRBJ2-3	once	TGCACCAGCAGCCTTCCCGGGACTACGAGCACAGATACGCAGTATTTT	CTSSLPGTTSTDTQYF
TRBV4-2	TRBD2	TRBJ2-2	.	TGTGCCAGCAGCCAAGATGTAAGCGGGGGAAACACCGGGGAGCTGTTTTTT	CASSQDVSGGNTGELFF
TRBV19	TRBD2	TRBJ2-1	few	TGTGCCAGTAGTCGGACTAGCGGGAGCTACAATGAGCAGTTCTTC	CASSRTSGSYNEQFF
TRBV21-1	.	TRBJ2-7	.	TGTGCCAGCAGCCAGCGGGAGAGTGAGCAGTACTTC	CASSQRESEQYF
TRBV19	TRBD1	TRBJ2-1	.	TGTGCCAGTAGTATCTCGGACCAACCAGGGGGAATTGAGCAGTTCTTC	CASSISDQPGGIEQFF
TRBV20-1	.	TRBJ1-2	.	TGCAGTGCTAGAGGGCCCTATGGCTACACCTTC	CSARGPYGYTF
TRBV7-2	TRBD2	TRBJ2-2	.	TGTGCCAGCAGCTTAGGCGGCGGGAGGTACCCAACCGCCGGGGAGCTGTTTTTT	CASSLGGGRYPTAGELFF
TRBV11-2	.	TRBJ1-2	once	TGTGCCAGCAGCCGCAGTCCGATGAATAACTATGGCTACACCTTC	CASSRSPMNNYGYTF
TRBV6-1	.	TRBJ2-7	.	TGTGCCAGCAGCCAAATAGCGGCCCCCTACGAGCAGTACTTC	CASSQIAAPYEQYF
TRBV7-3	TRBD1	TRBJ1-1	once	TGTGCCAGCAGCTTAAGGCAGGGGGCCGCTGAAGCTTTCTTT	CASSLRQGAAEAFF
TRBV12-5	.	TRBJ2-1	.	TGTGCTAGTGGTTTGGTATACGCGGGTGAGCAGTTCTTC	CASGLVYAGEQFF
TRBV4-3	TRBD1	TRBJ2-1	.	TGCGCCAGCAGCCAAGTTCCAGGACAGGGATCCCACAATGAGCAGTTCTTC	CASSQVPGQGSHNEQFF
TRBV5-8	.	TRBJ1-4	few	TGTGCCAGCAGCTTGGTGATCGTGGAGGCGGCCACTAATGAAAAACTGTTTTTT	CASSLVIVEAATNEKLFF
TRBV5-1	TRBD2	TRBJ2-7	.	TGCGCCAGCAGCTTGGGGGGGAGTGGAGCGGGAGGGTACGAGCAGTACTTC	CASSLGGSGAGGYEQYF
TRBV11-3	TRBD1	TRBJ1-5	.	TGTGCCAGCAGCTTAGGGACAGGGGGAGGGCAGCCCCAGCATTTT	CASSLGTGGGQPQHF
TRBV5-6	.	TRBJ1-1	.	TGTGCCAGCAGCTTGGCCGGGTTCTTAGGAGGGACTGAAGCTTTCTTT	CASSLAGFLGGTEAFF
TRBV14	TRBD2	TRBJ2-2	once	TGTGCCAGCAGCTACTCAAGGGTAGGGACTAGACCGAACACCGGGGAGCTGTTTTTT	CASSYSRVGTRPNTGELFF